This T cell receptor beta chain was identified in a study of T cells in Graves' hyperthyroidism and ophthalmopathy. About the study: Sampling of peripheral blood happened at initial diagnosis, prior to any treatment.

The PBMCs were taken from about 9.7 ml of fresh peripheral blood. There were TCR beta CDR3 regions amplified from RNA transcripts. Carried out on the TCR CDR3, a first-round RT-PCR used the HTBI primer set. TCRdb reprocessed the multiplex PCR reads with MiXCR, giving one entry per CDR3 protein. This table has over 550,000 distinct CDR3 sequences, around 17% appearing once. V lost 7 bases and J 1 base, leaving 11 bases between the germline ends. In germline, CDR1 is DFQATT, CDR2 SNEGSKA (reference sequence). This CDR3 has 13 amino acids. This clonotype was seen only a few times. The source of this sequence is a woman between 18 and 29 years old with Graves' hyperthyroidism. Sequenced material: blood. The V and J genes are TRBV20-1 and TRBJ2-4, with D perhaps TRBD2 (5 bases). CDR3 sequence: CSGMRAAKNIQYF. The CDR3 DNA reads TGCAGTGGAATGAGGGCTGCCAAAAACATTCAGTACTTC.